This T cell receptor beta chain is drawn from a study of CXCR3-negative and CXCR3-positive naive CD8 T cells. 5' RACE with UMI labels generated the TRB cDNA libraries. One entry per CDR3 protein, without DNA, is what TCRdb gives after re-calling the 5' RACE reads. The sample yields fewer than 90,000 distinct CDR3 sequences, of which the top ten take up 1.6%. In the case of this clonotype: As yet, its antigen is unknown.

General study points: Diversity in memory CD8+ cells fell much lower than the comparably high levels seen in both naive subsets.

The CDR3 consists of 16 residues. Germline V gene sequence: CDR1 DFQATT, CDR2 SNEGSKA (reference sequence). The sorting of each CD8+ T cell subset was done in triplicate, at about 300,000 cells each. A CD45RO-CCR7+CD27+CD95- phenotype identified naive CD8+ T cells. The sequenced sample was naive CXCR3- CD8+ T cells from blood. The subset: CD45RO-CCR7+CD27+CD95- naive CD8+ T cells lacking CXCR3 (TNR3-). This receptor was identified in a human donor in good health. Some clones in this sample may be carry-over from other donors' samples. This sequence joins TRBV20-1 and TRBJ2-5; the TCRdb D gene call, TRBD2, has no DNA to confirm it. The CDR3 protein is CSTQRGTSLTKETQYF.